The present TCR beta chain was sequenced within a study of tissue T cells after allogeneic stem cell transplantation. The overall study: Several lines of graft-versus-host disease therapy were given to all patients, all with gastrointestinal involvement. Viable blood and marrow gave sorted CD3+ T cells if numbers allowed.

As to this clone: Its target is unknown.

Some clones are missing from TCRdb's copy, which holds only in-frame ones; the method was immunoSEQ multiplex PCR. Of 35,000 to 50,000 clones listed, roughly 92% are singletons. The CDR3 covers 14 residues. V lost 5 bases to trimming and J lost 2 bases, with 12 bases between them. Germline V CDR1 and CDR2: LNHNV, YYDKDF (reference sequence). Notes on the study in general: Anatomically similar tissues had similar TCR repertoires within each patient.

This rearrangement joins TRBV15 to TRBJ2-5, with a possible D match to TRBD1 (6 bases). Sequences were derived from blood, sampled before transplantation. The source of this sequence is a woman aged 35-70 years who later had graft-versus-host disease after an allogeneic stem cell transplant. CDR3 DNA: TGTGCCACCAGCGTCGGACAGTGGCAAGAGACCCAGTACTTC. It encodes CATSVGQWQETQYF.